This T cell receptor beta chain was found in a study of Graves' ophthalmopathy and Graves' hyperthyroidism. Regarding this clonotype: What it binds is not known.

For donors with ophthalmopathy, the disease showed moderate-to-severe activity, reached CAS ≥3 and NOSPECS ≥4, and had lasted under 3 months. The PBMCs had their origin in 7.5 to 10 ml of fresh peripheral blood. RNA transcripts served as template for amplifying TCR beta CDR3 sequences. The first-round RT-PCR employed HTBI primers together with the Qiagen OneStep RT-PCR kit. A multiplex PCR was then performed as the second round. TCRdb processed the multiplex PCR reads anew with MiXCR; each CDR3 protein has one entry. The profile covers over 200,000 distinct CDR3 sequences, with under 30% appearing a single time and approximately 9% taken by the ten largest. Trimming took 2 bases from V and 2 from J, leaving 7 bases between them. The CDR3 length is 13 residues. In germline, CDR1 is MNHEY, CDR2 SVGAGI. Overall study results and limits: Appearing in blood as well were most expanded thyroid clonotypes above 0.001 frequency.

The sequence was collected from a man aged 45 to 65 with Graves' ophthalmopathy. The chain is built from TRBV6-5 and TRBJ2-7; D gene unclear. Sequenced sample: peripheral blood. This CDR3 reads CASSYAQTYEQYF. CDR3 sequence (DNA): TGTGCCAGCAGTTACGCCCAAACCTACGAGCAGTACTTC.